This T cell receptor (beta chain) was documented in a study of blood T cell repertoires in COVID-19. Study-wide context: COVID-19 samples from acute and convalescent phases originated in the United States, Italy and Spain. Sources were T cells, B-cell-depleted T cells, or PBMCs; the material itself was cDNA or gDNA.

Original processing notes: How many nucleated cells were present was estimated from reference gene primer amplification. Profiled with immunoSEQ multiplex PCR; TCRdb holds only in-frame clones, not every one. V, J and clone size were drawn from that table, and D and trimming were deduced from the DNA. The data show 200,000 or so clones, with 86% seen just once and roughly 4.5% held by the top ten. The CDR3 totals 20 residues. V lost 6 bases to trimming and J lost 0 bases; unmatched junction nucleotides: 20. Per the germline V gene, CDR1 is SGHDN and CDR2 is FVKESK. Sequencing was carried out using peripheral blood. The TCR originated in a man between 45 and 60 years old with acute or convalescent COVID-19. The chain uses TRBV14 and TRBJ1-3; 7 positions agree with TRBD1. CDR3 in amino acids: CASSFSPGQQNHFSGNTIYF. The CDR3 DNA reads TGTGCCAGCAGTTTTTCTCCGGGACAGCAGAACCATTTCTCTGGAAACACCATATATTTT.